Listed here are 28 T cell receptor beta chains from one sample, sequenced in a study of blood T cells in healthy people across ages. A J-beta primer mix and a sample-barcoded 5' primer were used in a second PCR of about 7 to 12 cycles. TCRdb itself ran the 5' RACE reads through MiXCR, one entry per CDR3 protein. Among 1.5 million to 2 million distinct CDR3 sequences listed, approximately 30% were seen once. The sequenced material came from blood. Receptors were obtained from a woman younger than 45 in good health.

The rearrangement links TRBV5-1 to TRBJ1-2; TRBD1 aligns across 7 bases. Germline CDR1 is SGHRS and CDR2 is YFSETQ. V shed 4 bases and J 1 base; nucleotides not matched to a gene: 7. There are 15 residues in the CDR3. CDR3 in DNA: TGCGCCAGCAGCCGGACCCGGGACAGTAACTATGGCTACACCTTC. Protein product: CASSRTRDSNYGYTF.

The chain employs TRBV10-3 and TRBJ1-2; unclear D gene. This CDR3 has 14 amino acids. V lost 4 bases and J 8 bases, leaving 17 bases between the germline ends. Looked up from germline, CDR1 is ENHRY and CDR2 is SYGVKD. DNA of the CDR3: TGTGCCATCAGTGTACTAGGACGGCCTGAAGGCTACACCTTC. Protein product: CAISVLGRPEGYTF.

The table lists this clonotype with a few counts. This sequence joins TRBV14 and TRBJ2-4, with 7 bases matching TRBD1. The CDR3 covers 16 residues. J lost 13 bases, V lost 4 bases, and 19 bases had no gene match. Germline CDR1 and CDR2: SGHDN and FVKESK. CDR3 protein: CASSPVGDRVGNEQYF. The CDR3, as DNA: TGTGCCAGCAGCCCCGTGGGAGACAGGGTGGGTAATGAGCAGTACTTC. Variable domain in full (rest from reference TRBV14 and TRBJ2-4): EAGVTQFPSHSVIEKGQTVTLRCDPISGHDNLYWYRRVMGKEIKFLLHFVKESKQDESGMPNNRFLAERTGGTYSTLKVQPAELEDSGVYFCASSPVGDRVGNEQYFGAGTRLSVL.

This clonotype has a handful of counts. The rearrangement links TRBV5-1 to TRBJ2-7; 7 bases fit TRBD1. Unmatched junction bases numbered 7, after V lost 1 base and J lost 3 bases. The CDR3 loop spans 15 amino acids. Looked up from germline, CDR1 is SGHRS and CDR2 is YFSETQ. The CDR3 DNA reads as TGCGCCAGCAGCTTGAGAGGGGGCGATATCTACGAGCAGTACTTC. Amino acids: CASSLRGGDIYEQYF.

This clonotype occurred a few times. The J gene is TRBJ2-3, the V gene TRBV7-3; tentative D call: TRBD2 (7 bases). CDR1 is SGHTA and CDR2 is FQGTGA in the germline V gene. The CDR3 sequence is 15 residues long. V lost 5 bases to trimming and J lost 3 bases, with 15 bases between them. CDR3 coding DNA: TGTGCCAGCAGCCCAAGGGGGGGGCATACAGATACGCAGTATTTT. It codes for CASSPRGGHTDTQYF.

This clonotype showed up just once. Being one base from a much bigger clone, this may be a read error. The V gene is TRBV5-1, the J gene TRBJ2-4; the match to TRBD1 covers 8 bases. The germline V gene has CDR1 SGHRS and CDR2 YFSETQ. This CDR3 region has 12 residues. J gave up 15 bases and V 3 bases, and 8 bases lay outside the gene matches. The DNA for the CDR3 is TGCGCCAGCAGCTACGGGACAGGCGAGCGGTACTTC. This translates into CASSYGTGERYF.

The genes are TRBV20-1 and TRBJ1-1; 7 bases match TRBD1. V lost 5 bases and J lost 0; bases outside the gene matches: 6. Germline CDR1 is DFQATT and CDR2 is SNEGSKA (reference sequence). The CDR3 loop spans 14 amino acids. CDR3 protein: CSAGEGAMNTEAFF. The CDR3, as DNA: TGCAGTGCTGGGGAGGGGGCGATGAACACTGAAGCTTTCTTT.

The V gene is TRBV6-1, the J gene TRBJ1-6; 11 nucleotides align to TRBD1. Unmatched junction bases numbered 7, after V lost 6 bases and J lost 0 bases. This CDR3 comprises 18 residues. CDR1 and CDR2 (germline): MNHNS, SASEGT. The CDR3 sequence: CASSRTGGLVSYNSPLHF. Here the CDR3 DNA reads TGTGCCAGCAGCCGGACAGGGGGCTTGGTCTCCTATAATTCACCCCTCCACTTT.

This clonotype was detected a few times. V gene TRBV10-3 combines with J gene TRBJ1-2, with D perhaps matching TRBD1 (5 bases). V was shortened by 5 bases and J by 3 bases, with 13 bases between the two germline ends. There are 14 residues in the CDR3. In germline, CDR1 is ENHRY, CDR2 SYGVKD. In DNA form, the CDR3 reads TGTGCCATCAGTCCCGGGACGGGGGACTATGGCTACACCTTC. Protein: CAISPGTGDYGYTF.

This clonotype has a handful of counts. The genes are TRBV2 and TRBJ2-1; D may correspond to TRBD1 or TRBD2 (6 bases each). The CDR3 is made up of 14 amino acids. V was shortened by 4 bases and J by 4 bases, with 11 bases between the two germline ends. Germline V lookup: CDR1 SNHLY, CDR2 FYNNEI. The CDR3 sequence: CASSGRDTYNEQFF. CDR3 in DNA: TGTGCCAGCAGTGGGCGGGACACATACAATGAGCAGTTCTTC.

This clonotype was seen only a few times. The rearrangement joins TRBV12-3 or TRBV12-4 to TRBJ2-1, with a weak D call TRBD1 (6 bases). The CDR3 runs 14 residues. The V end was cut by 3 bases, the J end by 7 bases, with 13 bases between. In DNA form, the CDR3 reads TGTGCCAGCAGTTTGGGACATTTGTTGAATGAGCAGTTCTTC. Protein sequence: CASSLGHLLNEQFF.

In its sample, this clonotype was seen a few times. The chain has TRBV2 and TRBJ2-1, with 8 bases matching TRBD1. V dropped 7 bases and J dropped 1; count of bases not matched to a gene: 6. Germline lookup yields CDR1 SNHLY and CDR2 FYNNEI. This CDR3 has 15 amino acids. In nucleotides, the CDR3 is TGTGCCAGCAATGTGGACAGGGCATCCTACAATGAGCAGTTCTTC. Encoded protein: CASNVDRASYNEQFF.

J is TRBJ2-3 and V is TRBV5-1; D possibly corresponds to TRBD2 (6 bases). CDR1 SGHRS and CDR2 YFSETQ come from the germline V gene. V lost 6 bases and J lost 1, with 18 bases in between. CDR3 length: 16 residues. The CDR3 spells CASTLSSGGGTDTQYF. CDR3 sequence (DNA): TGCGCCAGCACCCTCTCGAGTGGAGGGGGCACAGATACGCAGTATTTT.

Ten or more counts support this clonotype. V is TRBV5-1 and J is TRBJ2-1; 10 bases agree with TRBD1. V lost 0 bases, J lost 7 bases, and 7 bases stayed unmatched. From germline, CDR1 is SGHRS and CDR2 YFSETQ. This CDR3 spans 16 amino acids. CDR3: CASSLEVGTGVNEQFF. For the CDR3, the DNA is TGCGCCAGCAGCTTGGAAGTTGGGACAGGGGTGAATGAGCAGTTCTTC.

The gene calls are TRBV30 and TRBJ2-1; tentatively, D is TRBD2 (6 bases). Trimming stripped 4 bases from V and 2 bases from J, with 12 bases between. The length of the CDR3 is 14 residues. Per the germline V gene, CDR1 is GTSNPN and CDR2 is SVGIG (reference sequence). This chain's CDR3 is CAWTGAGPYNEQFF. The CDR3 bases are TGTGCCTGGACGGGAGCGGGCCCCTACAATGAGCAGTTCTTC.

This clonotype has a handful of counts. V and J are TRBV2 and TRBJ2-5; TRBD1 agrees at 10 bases. This CDR3 contains 14 residues. Trimming took 7 bases from V and 2 from J; bases not matched to a gene: 4. CDR1 is SNHLY, CDR2 FYNNEI, per germline. The CDR3 DNA sequence: TGTGCCAGCACGGGACAGGGGAGGCAAGAGACCCAGTACTTC. Encoded protein: CASTGQGRQETQYF.

A note on this clonotype: A read error is possible here, since a much larger clone lies one base away. The chain links TRBV7-9 to TRBJ1-2; tentative D call: TRBD1 (6 bases). The CDR3 is made up of 13 amino acids. In germline, CDR1 is SEHNR, CDR2 FQNEAQ (reference sequence). CDR3 residues: CASSFRPGDGYAF. In DNA, the CDR3 is TGTGCCAGCAGCTTTCGGCCAGGGGATGGCTACGCCTTC.

This clonotype came up a few times. A much larger clone lies a single base off, so this may be a read error. This chain joins TRBV29-1 and TRBJ2-3; 11 bases line up with TRBD2. The germline V gene encodes CDR1 SQVTM and CDR2 ANQGSEA. This CDR3 contains 15 residues. J gave up 3 bases and V 5 bases, and 7 bases lay outside the gene matches. The CDR3 DNA sequence: TGCAGCGTTCGTGTAGCGGGAGGGTCGACAGATACGCAGTATTTT. Residues: CSVRVAGGSTDTQYF.

This clonotype was detected a few times. V gene TRBV7-3 combines with J gene TRBJ2-3; the match to TRBD2 covers 8 bases. The CDR3 runs to 15 residues. With 5 bases clipped from V and 2 bases from J, the junction kept 6 bases outside the gene matches. The germline V gene has CDR1 SGHTA and CDR2 FQGTGA. In DNA form, the CDR3 reads TGTGCCAGCAGCCTGGACGGGGGGGCCACAGATACGCAGTATTTT. It specifies CASSLDGGATDTQYF.

A remark on this clonotype: Compared with germline, one end of the junction differs, possibly owing to a read error. The J gene is TRBJ2-7, the V gene TRBV18; D uncertain. This CDR3 contains 16 residues. Germline V gene lookup returns CDR1 KGHSH and CDR2 LQKENI. The CDR3 reads CASSPRLEGISHEQYF. In DNA, the CDR3 is TGTGCCAGCTCACCACGGCTTGAAGGGATCTCCCACGAGCAGTACTTC.

The chain carries TRBV12-3 or TRBV12-4 and TRBJ1-2, with 7 bases fitting TRBD1. V was pared by 8 bases and J by 6 bases, with 12 bases of the junction left unmatched. CDR3 length: 14 amino acids. CDR3 in amino acids: CASGGDSVLHGYTF. The CDR3 bases are TGTGCCAGCGGGGGGGACAGTGTCTTACATGGCTACACCTTC.

A few counts support this clonotype. The genes are TRBV14 and TRBJ2-7; TRBD1 is a possible D gene (5 bases). The V end lost 4 bases, the J end lost 4 bases, and 20 bases lay between the germline ends. Germline CDR1 and CDR2: SGHDN and FVKESK. There are 16 residues in the CDR3. The CDR3, as DNA: TGTGCCAGCAGCCTAACAGAGGACATTAACCCTTACGAGCAGTACTTC. It yields the protein CASSLTEDINPYEQYF.

This clonotype was observed a few times. The chain has TRBV18 and TRBJ1-1, with unresolved D. Germline loops: CDR1 KGHSH, CDR2 LQKENI. The germline V and J ends were trimmed by 2 bases and 4 bases, with 5 bases remaining between them. This CDR3 spans 12 amino acids. The CDR3 nucleotides are TGTGCCAGCTCACCAGATACCACTGAAGCTTTCTTT. Encoded protein: CASSPDTTEAFF.

Of note for this clonotype: In this CDR3 the conserved last residue, phenylalanine or tryptophan, is missing, so a read error is likely. V is TRBV14 and J is TRBJ1-2; possible D gene TRBD1, 6 bases. CDR3 length: 14 amino acids. Trimming stripped 4 bases from V and 4 bases from J, with 13 bases between. CDR1 SGHDN and CDR2 FVKESK come from the germline V gene. CDR3 nucleotide sequence: TGTGCCAGCAGCCGGGGAGGACAGATCTATGGCTACACCTGC. This gives the protein CASSRGGQIYGYTC.

This clonotype occurred many times. As DNA, the CDR3 is TGCAGTGCCCCGGGACAGGGCAACAATGAGCAGTTCTTC. Encoded protein: CSAPGQGNNEQFF. The chain is built from TRBV20-1 and TRBJ2-1; 9 nucleotides agree with TRBD1. V dropped 6 bases and J dropped 5; count of bases not matched to a gene: 5. Germline CDR1 is DFQATT and CDR2 is SNEGSKA (reference sequence). The CDR3 consists of 13 residues.

The chain uses TRBV12-3 or TRBV12-4 and TRBJ2-1; possible D gene TRBD2, 6 bases. The end of the DNA fits TRBJ2-7 better, so the J call may be wrong. CDR3 size: 15 residues. The CDR3 sequence: CASNSAGLLYNEQYF. DNA of the CDR3: TGTGCCAGCAACTCTGCGGGACTCCTCTACAATGAGCAGTACTTC.

The chain couples TRBV20-1 to TRBJ2-7; 8 positions agree with TRBD2. Germline CDR1 is DFQATT and CDR2 is SNEGSKA (reference sequence). V was pared by 3 bases and J by 0 bases, with 7 bases of the junction left unmatched. The length of the CDR3 is 15 residues. DNA for the CDR3: TGCAGTGCTAGTGGGCAGCGGGGGAGCTCCTACGAGCAGTACTTC. Residues: CSASGQRGSSYEQYF.

The V and J genes are TRBV29-1 and TRBJ1-2; D might be TRBD1 (5 bases). The CDR3 totals 13 residues. CDR1 SQVTM and CDR2 ANQGSEA come from the germline V gene. V dropped 5 bases and J dropped 6 bases, with 16 bases sitting between them. CDR3 sequence: CSVTGEIDDGYTF. CDR3 DNA sequence: TGCAGCGTTACGGGGGAGATTGATGATGGCTACACCTTC.